Each of the 3 T cell receptor beta chains below was sequenced from the same sample in a study of blood T cell repertoires in COVID-19. Generated by immunoSEQ multiplex PCR, the TCRdb table keeps only in-frame clones and is missing some. The data contain about 530,000 clones, around 90% of them singletons. Material for sequencing was peripheral blood. The source is a woman aged 50 to 60 with COVID-19, enrolled during active disease.

This clone came up once. The chain combines TRBV10-2 with TRBJ2-3; 8 bases are shared with TRBD2. Germline-derived CDR1 and CDR2 are WSHSY and SAAADI. V gave up 2 bases and J gave up 5 bases; unmatched junction bases: 9. The CDR3 is 16 amino acids. CDR3 in DNA: TGCGCCAGCAGTGAGAAGGGGGTAGCGGGGCGAGATACGCAGTATTTT. Its protein is CASSEKGVAGRDTQYF.

This clone was detected only once. The chain combines TRBV7-9 with TRBJ2-7, with D possibly being TRBD1 (6 bases). The CDR3 spans 13 residues. Germline V gene lookup returns CDR1 SEHNR and CDR2 FQNEAQ (reference sequence). V shed 3 bases and J shed 3 bases, with 9 bases lying between them. DNA for the CDR3: TGTGCCAGCAGCTTGGACAGCCTCTACGAGCAGTACTTC. This gives the protein CASSLDSLYEQYF.

The V and J genes are TRBV30 and TRBJ1-2; D uncertain. CDR3 size: 21 residues. Looked up from germline, CDR1 is GTSNPN and CDR2 is SVGIG (reference sequence). V lost 5 bases and J 7 bases, leaving 41 bases between the germline ends. The CDR3 loop reads CAWLNERPSSPSLRWSVGYTF. The CDR3 nucleotides are TGTGCCTGGTTGAACGAACGACCATCGAGTCCATCCCTGCGGTGGTCCGTTGGCTACACCTTC.